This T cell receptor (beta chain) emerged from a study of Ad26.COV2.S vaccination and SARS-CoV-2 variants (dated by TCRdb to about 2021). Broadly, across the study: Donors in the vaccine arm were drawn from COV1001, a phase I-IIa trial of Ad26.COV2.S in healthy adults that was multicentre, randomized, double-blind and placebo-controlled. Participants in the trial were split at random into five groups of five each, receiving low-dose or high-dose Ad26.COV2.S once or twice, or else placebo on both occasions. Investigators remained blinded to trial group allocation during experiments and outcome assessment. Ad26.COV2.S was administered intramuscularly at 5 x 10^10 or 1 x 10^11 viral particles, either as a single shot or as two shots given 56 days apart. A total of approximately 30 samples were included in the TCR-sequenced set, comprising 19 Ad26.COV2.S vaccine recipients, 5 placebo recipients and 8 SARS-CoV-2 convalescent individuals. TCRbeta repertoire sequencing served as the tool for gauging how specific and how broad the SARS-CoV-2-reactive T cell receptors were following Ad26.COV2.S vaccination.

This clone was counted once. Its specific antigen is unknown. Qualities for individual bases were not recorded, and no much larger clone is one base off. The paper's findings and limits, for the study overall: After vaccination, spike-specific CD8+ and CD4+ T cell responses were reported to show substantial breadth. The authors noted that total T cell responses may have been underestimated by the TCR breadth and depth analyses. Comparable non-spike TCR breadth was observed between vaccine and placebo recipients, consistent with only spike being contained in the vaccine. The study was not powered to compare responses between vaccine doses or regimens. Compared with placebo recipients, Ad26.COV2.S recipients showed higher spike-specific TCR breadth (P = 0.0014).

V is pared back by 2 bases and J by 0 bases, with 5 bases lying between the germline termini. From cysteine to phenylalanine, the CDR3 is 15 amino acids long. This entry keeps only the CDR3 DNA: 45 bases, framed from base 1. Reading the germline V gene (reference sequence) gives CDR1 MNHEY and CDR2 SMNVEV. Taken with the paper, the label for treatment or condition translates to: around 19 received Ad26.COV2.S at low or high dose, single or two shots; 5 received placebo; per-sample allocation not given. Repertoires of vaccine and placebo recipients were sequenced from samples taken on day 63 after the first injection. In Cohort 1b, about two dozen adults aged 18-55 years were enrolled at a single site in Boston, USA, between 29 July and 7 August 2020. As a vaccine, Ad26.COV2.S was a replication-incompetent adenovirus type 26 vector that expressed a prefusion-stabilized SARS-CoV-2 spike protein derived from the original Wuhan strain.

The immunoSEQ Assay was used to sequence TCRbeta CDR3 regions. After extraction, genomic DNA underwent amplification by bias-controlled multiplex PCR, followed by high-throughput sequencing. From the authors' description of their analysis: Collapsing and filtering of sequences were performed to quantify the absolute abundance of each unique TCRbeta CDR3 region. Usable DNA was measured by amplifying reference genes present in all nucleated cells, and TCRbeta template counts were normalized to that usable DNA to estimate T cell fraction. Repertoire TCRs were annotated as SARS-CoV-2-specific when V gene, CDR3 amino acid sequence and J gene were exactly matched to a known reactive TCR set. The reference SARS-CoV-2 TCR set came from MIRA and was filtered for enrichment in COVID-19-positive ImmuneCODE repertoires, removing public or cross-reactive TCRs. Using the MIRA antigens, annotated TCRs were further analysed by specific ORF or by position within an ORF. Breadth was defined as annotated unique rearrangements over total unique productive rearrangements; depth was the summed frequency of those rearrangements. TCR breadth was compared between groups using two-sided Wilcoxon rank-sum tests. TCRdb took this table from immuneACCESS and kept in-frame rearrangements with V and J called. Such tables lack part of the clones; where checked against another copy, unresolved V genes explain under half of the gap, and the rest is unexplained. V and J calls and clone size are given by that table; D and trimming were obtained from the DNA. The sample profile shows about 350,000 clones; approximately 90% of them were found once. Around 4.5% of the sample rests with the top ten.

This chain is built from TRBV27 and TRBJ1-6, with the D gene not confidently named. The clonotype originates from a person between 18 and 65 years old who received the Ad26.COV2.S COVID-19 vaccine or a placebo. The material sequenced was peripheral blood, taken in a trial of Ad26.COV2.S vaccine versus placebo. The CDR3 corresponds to CASSLGSSYNSPLHF. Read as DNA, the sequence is TGTGCCAGCAGTTTAGGGAGCTCCTATAATTCACCCCTCCACTTT.